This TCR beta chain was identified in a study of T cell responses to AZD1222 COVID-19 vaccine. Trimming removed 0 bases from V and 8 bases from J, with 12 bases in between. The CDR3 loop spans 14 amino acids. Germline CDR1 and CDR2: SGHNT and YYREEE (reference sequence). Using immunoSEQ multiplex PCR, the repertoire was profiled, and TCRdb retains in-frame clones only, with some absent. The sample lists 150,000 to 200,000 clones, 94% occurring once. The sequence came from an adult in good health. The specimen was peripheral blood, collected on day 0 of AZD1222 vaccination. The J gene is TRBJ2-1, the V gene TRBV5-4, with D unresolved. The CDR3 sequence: CASSLGGPSDEQFF. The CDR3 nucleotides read TGTGCCAGCAGCTTGGGGGGTCCGAGCGATGAGCAGTTCTTC.